The rows below give T cell receptor beta chains drawn from one sample of a study of T cell responses to AZD1222 COVID-19 vaccine. Profiled with immunoSEQ multiplex PCR; TCRdb holds only in-frame clones, not every one. This table holds roughly 70,000 clones, 70% to 90% found once. The sample was peripheral blood, taken 28 days after the second AZD1222 dose. These receptors all come from an adult who received the AZD1222 COVID-19 vaccine. The CDR3 runs from the conserved cysteine through the conserved F or W.

J gene,V gene,CDR3 protein
TRBJ2-7,TRBV30,CAWTTGTGGAGVREQYF
TRBJ2-1,TRBV30,CARTDLVEGSYNEQFF
TRBJ2-5,TRBV18,CASSPRSRTQETQYF
TRBJ1-5,TRBV6-6,CASSSLTPNSNQPQHF
TRBJ2-6,TRBV14,CASSQAQGSGANVLTF
TRBJ1-1,TRBV29-1,CSGRGVNTEAFF
TRBJ2-1,TRBV2,CASSEASEDNEQFF
TRBJ1-4,TRBV27,CASSETGGLDEKLFF
TRBJ1-2,TRBV6-5,CASRGDRARYGYTF
TRBJ1-2,TRBV19,CASSFQQNYGYTF
TRBJ1-1,TRBV19,CASKPPHAGGNTEAFF
TRBJ1-5,TRBV19,CASSIDGTPGPQHF
TRBJ2-7,TRBV21-1,CASSKLRDRPCISYEQYF
TRBJ2-1,TRBV11-2,CASRYDSNYNEQFF
TRBJ2-3,TRBV6-4,CASSVSGSTDTQYF
TRBJ2-6,TRBV18,CASSPRGDGANVLTF
TRBJ1-1,TRBV18,CASSPPTATEAFF
TRBJ2-5,TRBV3-1/TRBV3-2,CASSPGTRPETQYF
TRBJ1-1,TRBV30,CAWSVLVGANTEAFF
TRBJ1-5,TRBV19,CASTRAGDSNQPQHF
TRBJ1-1,TRBV6-1,CASSERGGPSPYEAFF
TRBJ2-1,TRBV12-5,CASGLRAGVSGNEQFF
TRBJ2-7,TRBV7-9,CASSVTASGEQYF
TRBJ2-3,TRBV6-1,CASSGSRLAGGTDTQYF
TRBJ1-3,TRBV18,CASSPPTGVLGNTIYF
TRBJ1-5,TRBV6-5,CASSYEGRQPQHF
TRBJ2-1,TRBV9,CASSVTSGSYNEQFF
TRBJ1-1,TRBV7-9,CASSLDLLRNTEAFF